Listed below are T cell receptor beta chains from one sample, sequenced in a study of blood T cell repertoires in COVID-19. The data were produced by immunoSEQ multiplex PCR, yet TCRdb's version contains in-frame clones alone and is incomplete. This sample has 250,000 to 350,000 clones; approximately 91% occur once, and the top ten carry 2% to 2.5%. Sequences were obtained from peripheral blood. The receptors were sampled from a woman younger than 45 with COVID-19, enrolled during active disease. Both conserved end residues are trimmed from each CDR3. A clone size is listed for some rows: how often the clone was seen (once, few, many), or a class if it is expanded.

TRBV27	11	NA	TRBJ2-3	ASSTIDTDTQY
TRBV27	12	NA	TRBJ1-1	ASSLRGTNTEAF
TRBV28	11	NA	TRBJ2-7	ASSRGGNYEQY
TRBV30	13	once	TRBJ2-2	AWSEGTGATGELF
TRBV28	13	NA	TRBJ1-2	ASSPPGTEVYGYT
TRBV20-1	9	NA	TRBJ1-1	SARDPGEAF
TRBV7-8	11	NA	TRBJ1-1	ASSLGTRTEAF
TRBV19	9	NA	TRBJ2-1	ASSITGARF
TRBV5-5	12	NA	TRBJ1-5	ASSFGTQGQPQH
TRBV5-6	12	NA	TRBJ1-2	ASSFGRGRYGYT
TRBV5-4	13	NA	TRBJ2-5	ASSRSANVQETQY
TRBV6-5	10	once	TRBJ1-1	ASRQGHTEAF
TRBV3-1/TRBV3-2	17	NA	NA	ASSQTHPGRGTSYNEQF